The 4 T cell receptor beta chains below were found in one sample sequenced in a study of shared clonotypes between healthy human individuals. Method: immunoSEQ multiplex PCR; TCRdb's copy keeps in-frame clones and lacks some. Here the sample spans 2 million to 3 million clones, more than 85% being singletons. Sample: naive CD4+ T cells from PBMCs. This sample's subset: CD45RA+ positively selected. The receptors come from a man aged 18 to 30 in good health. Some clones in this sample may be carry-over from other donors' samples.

The CDR3 bases are TGTGCCAGTAGGGTGGGTCGAACTACCGGGGAGCTGTTTTTT. This sequence encodes CASRVGRTTGELFF. The rearrangement uses TRBV19 and TRBJ2-2; D gene uncertain. The CDR3 runs 14 residues. The germline gives CDR1 LNHDA, CDR2 SQIVND (reference sequence). V was cut by 6 bases and J by 5 bases, with 13 bases left in between.

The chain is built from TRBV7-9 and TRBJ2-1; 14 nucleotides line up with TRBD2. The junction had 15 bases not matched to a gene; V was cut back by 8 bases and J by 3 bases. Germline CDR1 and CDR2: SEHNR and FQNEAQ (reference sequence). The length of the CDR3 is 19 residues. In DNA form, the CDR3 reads TGTGCCAGCGGTACCGGGACTAGCGGGGGTTTTCCTGGCTACAATGAGCAGTTCTTC. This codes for CASGTGTSGGFPGYNEQFF. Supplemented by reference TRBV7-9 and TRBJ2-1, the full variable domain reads DTGVSQNPRHKITKRGQNVTFRCDPISEHNRLYWYRQTLGQGPEFLTYFQNEAQLEKSRLLSDRFSAERPKGSFSTLEIQRTEQGDSAMYLCASGTGTSGGFPGYNEQFFGPGTRLTVL.

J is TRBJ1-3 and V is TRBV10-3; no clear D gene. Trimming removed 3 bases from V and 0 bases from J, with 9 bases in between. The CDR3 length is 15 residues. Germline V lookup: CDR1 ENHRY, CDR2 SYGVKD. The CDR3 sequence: CAISDLASSGNTIYF. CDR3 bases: TGTGCCATCAGTGATCTAGCATCCTCTGGAAACACCATATATTTT.

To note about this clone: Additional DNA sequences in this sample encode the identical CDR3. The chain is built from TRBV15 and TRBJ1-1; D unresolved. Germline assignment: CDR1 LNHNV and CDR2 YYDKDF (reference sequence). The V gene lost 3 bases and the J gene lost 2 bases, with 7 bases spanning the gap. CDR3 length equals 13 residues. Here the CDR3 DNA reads TGTGCCACCAGCAGGGACGTAAACACTGAAGCTTTCTTT. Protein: CATSRDVNTEAFF.